This T cell receptor beta chain was observed in a study of blood T cell repertoires in COVID-19. The CDR3 is 14 amino acids. Germline V gene sequence: CDR1 MNHNS, CDR2 SASEGT. Trimming removed 2 bases from V and 7 bases from J, with 12 bases in between. Grouping used clinical history reported by participants in a survey and questionnaire. Sequenced by immunoSEQ multiplex PCR; TCRdb stores in-frame clones only, minus some. In the table there are hundreds of thousands of clones, around four fifths of which are singletons. The clonotype was recovered from a middle-aged woman who had been exposed to COVID-19. The sample consisted of PBMCs or T cells enriched from blood (not recorded which). V gene TRBV6-1 combines with J gene TRBJ1-5, with D maybe TRBD1 (5 bases). For the CDR3, the DNA is TGTGCCAGCAGTGAACAGAGACAGACCCAGCCCCAGCATTTT. Translated: CASSEQRQTQPQHF.